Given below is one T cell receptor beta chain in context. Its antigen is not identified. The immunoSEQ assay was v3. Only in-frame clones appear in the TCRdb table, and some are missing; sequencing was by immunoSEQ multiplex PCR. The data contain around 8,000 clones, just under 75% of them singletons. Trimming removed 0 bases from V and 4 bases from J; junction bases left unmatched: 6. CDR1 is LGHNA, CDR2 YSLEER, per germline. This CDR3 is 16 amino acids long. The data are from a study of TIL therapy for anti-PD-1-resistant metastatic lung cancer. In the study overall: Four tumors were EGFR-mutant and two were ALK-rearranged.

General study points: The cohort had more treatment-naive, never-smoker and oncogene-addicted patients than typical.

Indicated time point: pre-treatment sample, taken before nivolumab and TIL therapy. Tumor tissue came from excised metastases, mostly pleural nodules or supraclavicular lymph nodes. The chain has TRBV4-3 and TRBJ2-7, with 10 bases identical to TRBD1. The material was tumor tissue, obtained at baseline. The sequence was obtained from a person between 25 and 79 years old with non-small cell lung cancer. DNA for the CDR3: TGCGCCAGCAGCCAAGAGCCGGGACAGGGGAGTTACGAGCAGTACTTC. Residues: CASSQEPGQGSYEQYF.